This paragraph reports one T cell receptor beta chain. The antigen is unknown. This specimen belongs to a study of cytomegalovirus exposure and HLA in healthy donors. The study's findings and limits: Many donors carried some public TCRs, although rarity characterized most TCR sequences.

With 4 bases clipped from V and 10 bases from J, the junction kept 8 bases outside the gene matches. Per the germline V gene, CDR1 is SGHAT and CDR2 is FQNNGV. The CDR3 has 13 residues. Some clones are missing from TCRdb's copy, which holds only in-frame ones; the method was immunoSEQ multiplex PCR. The sample contains 82,000 or so clones, 85% to 95% of which appear only once. The clonotype comes from a woman younger than 30 in good health and CMV-seronegative. This rearrangement joins TRBV11-2 to TRBJ1-2; 8 nucleotides align to TRBD1. Sequencing was performed on PBMCs. The CDR3 reads CASSSGQGIVYTF. The CDR3 DNA is TGTGCCAGCAGCTCAGGACAGGGTATCGTCTACACCTTC.